This T cell receptor (beta chain) originates from a study of T cells in Graves' hyperthyroidism and ophthalmopathy. TCR beta CDR3 region amplification was performed from RNA transcripts. HTBI primers were used for first-round RT-PCR of the TCR CDR3. Using its own MiXCR run on the multiplex PCR reads, TCRdb lists one record per CDR3 protein. The repertoire includes about 600,000 distinct CDR3 sequences, approximately 15% of them detected once, and approximately 3.5% sits in the top ten. The V gene's germline CDR1 is MNHNS and CDR2 SASEGT. V was clipped by 6 bases and J by 1 base; unmatched bases: 5. This CDR3 spans 15 amino acids. To note about this clonotype: Its target is not known.

The study, taken as a whole, reports: Most expanded thyroid clonotypes above 0.001 recurred in blood.

The source material was blood. The TCR was taken from a woman in her thirties or forties with Graves' ophthalmopathy. V gene TRBV6-1 combines with J gene TRBJ2-3; 9 nucleotides line up with TRBD1. The CDR3 sequence: CASRTTGGRTDTQYF. The DNA for the CDR3 is TGTGCCAGCAGAACTACAGGGGGCCGCACAGATACGCAGTATTTT.